This T cell receptor (beta chain) was profiled in a study of blood T cell repertoires in COVID-19. Study-level information: There were acute and convalescent COVID-19 samples, and they came from the United States, Italy and Spain. The cDNA or gDNA used as material had been derived from T cells, B-cell-depleted T cells, or PBMCs.

TCRdb's copy holds only in-frame clones and misses some; the assay was immunoSEQ multiplex PCR. The data hold approximately 100,000 clones, with roughly nine tenths observed a single time. The CDR3 length is 14 residues. With 5 bases removed from V and 3 bases from J, the gap between germline ends came to 14 bases. The V gene's germline CDR1 is SGHAT and CDR2 FQDESV (reference sequence). Source material: peripheral blood. The V call is TRBV11-1, the J call TRBJ2-7; the D gene is possibly TRBD1 (5 bases). This clonotype was obtained from a human donor in a cohort sampled during active COVID-19. The CDR3 here is CASSSQGNLYEQYF. Here the CDR3 DNA reads TGTGCCAGCAGCAGCCAGGGAAACCTCTACGAGCAGTACTTC.